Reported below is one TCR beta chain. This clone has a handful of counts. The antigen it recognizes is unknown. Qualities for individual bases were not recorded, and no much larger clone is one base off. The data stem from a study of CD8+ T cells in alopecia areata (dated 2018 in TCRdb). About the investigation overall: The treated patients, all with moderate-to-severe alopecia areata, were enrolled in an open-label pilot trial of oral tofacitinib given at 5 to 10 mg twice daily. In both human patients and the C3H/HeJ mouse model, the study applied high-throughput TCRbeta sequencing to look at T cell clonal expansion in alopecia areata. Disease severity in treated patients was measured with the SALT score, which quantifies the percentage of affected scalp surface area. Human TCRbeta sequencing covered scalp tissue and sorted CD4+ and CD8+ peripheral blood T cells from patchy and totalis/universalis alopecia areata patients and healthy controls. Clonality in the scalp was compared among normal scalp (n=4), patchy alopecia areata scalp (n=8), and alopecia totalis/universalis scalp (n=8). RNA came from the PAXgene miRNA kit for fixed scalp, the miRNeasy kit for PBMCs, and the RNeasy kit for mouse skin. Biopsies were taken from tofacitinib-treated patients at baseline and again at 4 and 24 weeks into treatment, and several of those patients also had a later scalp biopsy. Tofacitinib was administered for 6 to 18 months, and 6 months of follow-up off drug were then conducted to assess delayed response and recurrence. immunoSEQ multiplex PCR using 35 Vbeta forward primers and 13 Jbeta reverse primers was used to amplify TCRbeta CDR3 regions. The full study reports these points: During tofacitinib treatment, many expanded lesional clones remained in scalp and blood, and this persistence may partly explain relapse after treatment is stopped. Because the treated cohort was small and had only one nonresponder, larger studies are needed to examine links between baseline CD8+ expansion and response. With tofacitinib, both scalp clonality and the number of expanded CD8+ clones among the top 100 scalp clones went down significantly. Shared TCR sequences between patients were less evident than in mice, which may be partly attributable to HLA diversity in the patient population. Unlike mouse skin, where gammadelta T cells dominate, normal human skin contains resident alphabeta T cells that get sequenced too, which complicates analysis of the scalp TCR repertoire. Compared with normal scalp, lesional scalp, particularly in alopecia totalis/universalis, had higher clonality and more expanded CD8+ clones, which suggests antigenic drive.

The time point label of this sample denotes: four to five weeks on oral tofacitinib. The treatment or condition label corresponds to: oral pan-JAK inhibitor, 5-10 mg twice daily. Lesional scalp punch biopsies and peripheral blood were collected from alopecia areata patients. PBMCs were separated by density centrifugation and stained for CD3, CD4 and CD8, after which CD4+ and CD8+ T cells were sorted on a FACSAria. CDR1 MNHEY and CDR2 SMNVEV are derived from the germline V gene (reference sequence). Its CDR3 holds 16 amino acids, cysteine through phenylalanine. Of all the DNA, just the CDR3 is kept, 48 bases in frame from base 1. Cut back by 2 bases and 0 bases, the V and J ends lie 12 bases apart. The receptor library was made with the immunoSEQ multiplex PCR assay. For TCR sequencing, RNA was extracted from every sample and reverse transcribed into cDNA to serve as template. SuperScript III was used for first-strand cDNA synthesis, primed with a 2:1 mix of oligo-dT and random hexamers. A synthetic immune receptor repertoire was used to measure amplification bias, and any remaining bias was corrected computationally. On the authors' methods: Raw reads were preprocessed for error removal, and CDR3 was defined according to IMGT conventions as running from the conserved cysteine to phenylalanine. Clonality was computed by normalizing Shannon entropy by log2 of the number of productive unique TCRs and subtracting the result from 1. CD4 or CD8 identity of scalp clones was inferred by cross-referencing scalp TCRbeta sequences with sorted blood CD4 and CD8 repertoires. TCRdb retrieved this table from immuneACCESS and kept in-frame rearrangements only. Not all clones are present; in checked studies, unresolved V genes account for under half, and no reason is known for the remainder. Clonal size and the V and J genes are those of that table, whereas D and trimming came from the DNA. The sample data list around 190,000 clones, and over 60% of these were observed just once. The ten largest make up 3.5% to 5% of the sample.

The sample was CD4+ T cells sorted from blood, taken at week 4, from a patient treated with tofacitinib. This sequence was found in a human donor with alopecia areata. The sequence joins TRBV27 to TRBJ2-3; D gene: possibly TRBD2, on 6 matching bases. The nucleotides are TGTGCCAGCAGTTTAGGGAGGTTGGGCAGCACAGATACGCAGTATTTT. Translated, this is CASSLGRLGSTDTQYF.